The clone carrying this TCR beta chain was recorded a few times. Here immunoSEQ multiplex PCR was the method, and the copy in TCRdb shows in-frame clones only, minus some. The sample yields roughly 130,000 clones, roughly four fifths seen once. Time point specified: blood 2 weeks post-SBRT. Indicated treatment: 15 Gy SBRT to primary tumor, nephrectomy 4 weeks later. The entry originates in a study of radiation and T cells in renal cell carcinoma. This CDR3 spans 15 amino acids. Germline V gene lookup returns CDR1 SGHTS and CDR2 YDEGEE. V lost 0 bases, J lost 7 bases, and 14 bases lay in between. This sequence was found in a woman in her sixties or seventies with renal cell carcinoma. The sequenced sample was blood, obtained from a patient whose treatment included radiotherapy and nephrectomy. The chain employs TRBV5-8 and TRBJ1-5, with D tentatively TRBD1 (5 bases). Written as DNA, the CDR3 is TGTGCCAGCAGCTTGGGTGGGACGAGACTCCAGCCCCAGCATTTT. Amino acid sequence: CASSLGGTRLQPQHF.